This TCR beta chain appears in the sequencing data of a study of radiotherapy plus CTLA-4 blockade in lung cancer. Study background: Among all patients, around 19% showed objective responses, while 30% to 35% had disease control.

Patients with chemo-refractory metastatic non-small-cell lung cancer received focal radiation plus CTLA-4 blockade with ipilimumab. For this clone: What it binds is not known.

The repertoire was sequenced with immunoSEQ multiplex PCR; TCRdb's copy has only in-frame clones and lacks some. Of tens of thousands of clones in the sample, 63% are singletons; the top ten hold approximately 17%. Whole-study results and caveats: In blood, after radiotherapy plus ipilimumab, tumor-derived TCR clones expanded. Dynamics of early blood T cell clones, together with interferon-beta, were reportedly the best predictors of response.

After removal of 0 bases from V and 6 bases from J, the junction contained 7 bases not matched to a gene. Germline values: CDR1 SGDLS, CDR2 YYNGEE. CDR3 size: 17 residues. The chain recombines TRBV9 with TRBJ2-1; TRBD2 agrees at 12 bases. The TCR comes from a human donor with non-small cell lung cancer who had a partial response to radiotherapy plus ipilimumab. Source: peripheral blood, taken from a patient treated with radiotherapy plus ipilimumab. CDR3 bases: TGTGCCAGCAGCGTAGGACTAGCGGGGGCCCGGGCCAATGAGCAGTTCTTC. Translated, it gives CASSVGLAGARANEQFF. Full variable domain (outside the CDR3, taken from reference TRBV9 and TRBJ2-1): DSGVTQTPKHLITATGQRVTLRCSPRSGDLSVYWYQQSLDQGLQFLIQYYNGEERAKGNILERFSAQQFPDLHSELNLSSLELGDSALYFCASSVGLAGARANEQFFGPGTRLTVL.